This is a list of T cell receptor beta chains from one sample in a study of blood T cell repertoires in COVID-19. Libraries were prepared by immunoSEQ multiplex PCR; TCRdb keeps only in-frame clonotypes and omits some of them. Among 84,000 or so clones listed, roughly 86% were seen once. Sequencing used peripheral blood. These receptors were taken from a woman over 75 with acute or convalescent COVID-19. CDR3s include the opening cysteine and the closing phenylalanine or tryptophan. Fields, in order: V gene, D gene, J gene, clone size, CDR3 protein, CDR3 DNA. D genes are given only for firm matches. Some rows mark clone size as missing; the rest say once, few, many or name a class of expanded clone.

TRBV6-5	TRBD2	TRBJ2-7	.	CASRSTSGRSYEQYF	TGTGCCAGCAGATCGACTAGCGGGAGGAGCTACGAGCAGTACTTC
TRBV2	.	TRBJ1-6	.	CASSVARGESYNSPLHF	TGTGCCAGCAGTGTCGCTCGGGGGGAGTCCTATAATTCACCCCTCCACTTT
TRBV3-1/TRBV3-2	.	TRBJ2-4	.	CASSQASQNIQYF	TGTGCCAGCAGCCAAGCGTCTCAGAACATTCAGTACTTC
TRBV4-1	.	TRBJ2-1	.	CASSHSGTWGDNEQFF	TGCGCCAGCAGCCATTCCGGGACTTGGGGGGACAATGAGCAGTTCTTC
TRBV7-8	.	TRBJ1-2	once	CASSSLGEGTGYTF	TGTGCCAGCAGCTCTCTCGGGGAGGGAACGGGCTACACCTTC
TRBV6-1	.	TRBJ1-2	.	CASSVRTGLLGYGYTF	TGTGCCAGCAGTGTCCGAACAGGGCTGCTGGGCTATGGCTACACCTTC
TRBV18	TRBD1	TRBJ2-2	.	CASSPTGTANTGELFF	TGTGCCAGCTCACCCACCGGGACAGCGAACACCGGGGAGCTGTTTTTT
TRBV7-2	.	TRBJ2-7	.	CASSSSGRAQFLKEQYF	TGTGCCAGCAGCTCCTCCGGCAGGGCCCAATTTCTTAAGGAGCAGTACTTC
TRBV6-4	.	TRBJ1-1	.	CASSRGRGEAFF	TGTGCCAGCAGCCGCGGACGGGGTGAAGCTTTCTTT
TRBV6-5	TRBD1	TRBJ2-7	.	CASTGTEAYEQYF	TGTGCCTCCACGGGGACAGAGGCCTACGAGCAGTACTTC
TRBV18	TRBD1	TRBJ2-1	.	CASSNRQGAGNEQFF	TGTGCCAGCTCAAATAGGCAGGGGGCTGGGAATGAGCAGTTCTTC
TRBV4-1	.	TRBJ2-1	.	CASSLRGGVNEQFF	TGCGCCAGCAGCCTGAGAGGGGGGGTTAATGAGCAGTTCTTC
TRBV9	.	TRBJ2-7	.	CASSVGLAQYEQYF	TGTGCCAGCAGCGTAGGGCTAGCTCAGTACGAGCAGTACTTC
TRBV28	TRBD1	TRBJ2-6	.	CASSFLGQGIAGANVLTF	TGTGCCAGCAGTTTTCTTGGACAGGGAATAGCCGGGGCCAACGTCCTGACTTTC
TRBV7-3	TRBD2	TRBJ2-7	once	CASSWGLNDEQYF	TGTGCCAGCAGCTGGGGACTAAACGACGAGCAGTACTTC
TRBV12-5	.	TRBJ1-5	.	CASAPRLAVSNQPQHF	TGTGCTAGTGCCCCTCGCCTGGCGGTGAGCAATCAGCCCCAGCATTTT
TRBV6-5	.	TRBJ1-5	few	CASTTASNQPQHF	TGTGCCAGCACTACAGCTAGCAATCAGCCCCAGCATTTT
TRBV19	TRBD2	TRBJ2-3	.	CASSLAGGDTQYF	TGTGCCAGTAGTCTAGCGGGGGGAGATACGCAGTATTTT
TRBV28	TRBD2	TRBJ2-1	.	CASSLTGGYNEQFF	TGTGCCAGCAGTTTAACGGGAGGGTACAATGAGCAGTTCTTC
TRBV5-1	TRBD1	TRBJ1-4	.	CASSVGTGGAGEKLFF	TGCGCCAGCAGCGTCGGGACAGGGGGCGCGGGTGAAAAACTGTTTTTT
TRBV19	TRBD1	TRBJ1-2	few	CASSIRDRGQGYTF	TGTGCCAGTAGCATTAGAGACAGGGGGCAAGGCTACACCTTC
TRBV28	.	TRBJ2-3	few	CASSLFSRDHIITDTQYF	TGTGCCAGCAGTTTATTCTCGCGGGACCATATAATCACAGATACGCAGTATTTT